Following are 5 T cell receptor beta chains from one sample sequenced in a study of PD-1 blockade in mismatch repair-deficient tumors. Repertoires were generated with immunoSEQ multiplex PCR, while TCRdb's copy carries only in-frame clones and drops some. Here the sample spans under 50,000 clones, 65% to 85% being singletons. The sample in question was PBMCs, obtained about 40 weeks after starting pembrolizumab. These receptors were taken from an adult with mismatch repair-deficient cancer.

The chain uses TRBV10-3 and TRBJ1-5; D is unclear. The CDR3 totals 13 residues. Looked up from germline, CDR1 is ENHRY and CDR2 is SYGVKD. V was shortened by 2 bases and J by 4 bases, with 6 bases between the two germline ends. The CDR3 DNA follows: TGTGCCATCAGTGAGGGGCAGAATCAGCCCCAGCATTTT. Translation gives CAISEGQNQPQHF.

CDR3 nucleotide sequence: TGTGCCAGCAGTGAAGGGCTAGCGGGAGTTACCCAGTACTTC. Amino acid sequence: CASSEGLAGVTQYF. V gene TRBV6-1 combines with J gene TRBJ2-5, with TRBD2 matching 10 bases. V lost 1 base, J lost 8 bases, and 4 bases stayed unmatched. The CDR3 is 14 amino acids. The germline V gene encodes CDR1 MNHNS and CDR2 SASEGT.

The chain links TRBV5-5 to TRBJ2-2; 11 bases fit TRBD2. The CDR3 is made up of 15 amino acids. V trimming: 4 bases; J trimming: 7 bases; junction bases outside the gene matches: 6. CDR1 is SGHKS, CDR2 YYEKEE, per germline (reference sequence). The CDR3 region is CASSPLAGAVGELFF. The CDR3 nucleotides are TGTGCCAGCAGCCCACTAGCGGGAGCGGTCGGGGAGCTGTTTTTT.

The table lists this clone with a few counts. Different DNA sequences within this sample yield the same CDR3. This CDR3 is CASSPRQGAYEQYF. CDR3 nucleotide sequence: TGTGCCAGCAGCCCCCGACAGGGGGCATACGAGCAGTACTTC. The J gene is TRBJ2-7, the V gene TRBV7-2, with 10 positions matching TRBD1. Germline CDR1 reads SGHTA; CDR2 reads FQGNSA. The trim removed 5 bases at V and 4 bases at J, leaving 5 bases unmatched. The CDR3 totals 14 residues.

The chain uses TRBV28 and TRBJ2-2, with D tentatively TRBD2 (6 bases). CDR3 size: 14 residues. CDR1 and CDR2 from the germline V gene are MDHEN and SYDVKM. Trimming took 8 bases from V and 0 from J, leaving 10 bases between them. CDR3 protein: CASYRETNTGELFF. CDR3 sequence (DNA): TGTGCCAGCTACCGGGAGACGAACACCGGGGAGCTGTTTTTT.